The source of this TCR beta chain is a study of blood T cell repertoires in COVID-19. Study-wide context: COVID-19 samples from acute and convalescent phases originated in the United States, Italy and Spain. In each case, the material was cDNA or gDNA derived from T cells, B-cell-depleted T cells, or PBMCs.

Germline values: CDR1 MNHEY, CDR2 SMNVEV (reference sequence). This CDR3 spans 14 amino acids. J lost 2 bases, V lost 7 bases, and 4 bases had no gene match. As processed by the authors: Estimated nucleated cell counts came from reference gene primer amplification. Repertoires were generated with immunoSEQ multiplex PCR, while TCRdb's copy carries only in-frame clones and drops some. The DNA gave D and trimming, while V, J and clone size come from that table. Among about 280,000 clones listed, about 89% were seen once. This chain connects TRBV27 to TRBJ2-7; 11 bases fit TRBD2. This TCR was recovered from a woman aged 40 to 50 who had recovered from COVID-19. Sample: peripheral blood. CDR3 residues: CASKVAGGPYEQYF. The CDR3 bases are TGTGCCAGCAAGGTAGCGGGAGGGCCCTACGAGCAGTACTTC.